The 23 T cell receptor beta chains below come from one sample, sequenced in a study of spatial heterogeneity in lung cancer (dated by TCRdb to about 2019). Libraries were constructed by 5' RACE. The sequencer listed for this sample is NextSeq 500. The public reads were reanalyzed by TCRdb: fastp trimming at Q25, MiXCR alignment, in-frame beta chains only. Each entry is one CDR3 protein sequence, shown with its most common DNA and genes. The sample table records approximately 81,000 distinct CDR3 sequences; roughly an eighth of these occur just once. The ten top clones hold around 4.3% of the sample. This specimen's time point label, per the study, means: sample taken at primary tumor resection. For TCR sequencing, whole RNA was extracted from tumor and nontumor lung tissue, or from cryopreserved PBMC samples, and no cell sorting was done. This sample comprised PBMCs, obtained at surgery. These receptors originate from a male donor with early-stage non-small cell lung cancer.

The genes are TRBV15 and TRBJ2-7; tentatively, D is TRBD1 or TRBD2 (5 bases each). Deletions cut 5 bases from V and 7 bases from J, with 15 bases between. Germline V gene lookup returns CDR1 LNHNV and CDR2 YYDKDF (reference sequence). This CDR3 region has 13 residues. The CDR3 DNA is TGTGCCACCAGCGCCCGGGACGAGGGAGAGCAGTACTTC. It encodes CATSARDEGEQYF.

The chain links TRBV7-3 to TRBJ2-3; no firm D call. V lost 1 base to trimming and J lost 6 bases, with 14 bases between them. CDR3 size: 15 residues. Germline V CDR1 and CDR2: SGHTA, FQGTGA. CDR3 sequence: CASSLKGQHLDTQYF. The CDR3 DNA is TGTGCCAGCAGCTTAAAGGGTCAGCATTTGGATACGCAGTATTTT.

This chain uses TRBV29-1 with TRBJ2-1, with unresolved D. This CDR3 has 12 residues. V lost 6 bases to trimming and J lost 2 bases, with 8 bases between them. Germline CDR1 SQVTM, CDR2 ANQGSEA. As DNA, the CDR3 is TGCAGCGTCGTTACTGCCTACAATGAGCAGTTCTTC. This codes for CSVVTAYNEQFF.

The V call is TRBV14, the J call TRBJ1-2, with 9 bases that match TRBD1. CDR1 is SGHDN, CDR2 FVKESK, per germline. The CDR3 spans 16 residues. V dropped 3 bases and J dropped 3; count of bases not matched to a gene: 8. In DNA, the CDR3 is TGTGCCAGCAGCCATCCCGGACAGGGGCATGACTATGGCTACACCTTC. Amino acid sequence: CASSHPGQGHDYGYTF.

Ten or more counts support this clonotype. The V call is TRBV6-5, the J call TRBJ1-6, with 7 bases lining up with TRBD1. The CDR3 runs to 13 residues. Per germline, CDR1 MNHEY and CDR2 SVGAGI. V gave up 2 bases and J gave up 10 bases; unmatched junction bases: 2. CDR3 in DNA: TGTGCCAGCAGTTACGACAGGGACTCACCCCTCCACTTT. Translated, it gives CASSYDRDSPLHF.

This clonotype showed up just a few times. The V and J genes are TRBV7-9 and TRBJ2-3; 7 nucleotides line up with TRBD2. CDR1 and CDR2 (germline): SEHNR, FQNEAQ (reference sequence). This CDR3 is 14 amino acids long. The V gene end was trimmed by 9 bases and the J gene end by 4 bases; junction bases not matched to a gene: 10. DNA for the CDR3: TGTGCCAGTTTGACTAGCAGCCCCCCAGATACGCAGTATTTT. Residues: CASLTSSPPDTQYF.

The genes are TRBV2 and TRBJ2-2, with D uncertain. The CDR3 has 15 amino acids. The V gene lost 3 bases and the J gene lost 1 base, with 9 bases spanning the gap. Germline loops: CDR1 SNHLY, CDR2 FYNNEI. The CDR3 sequence: CASSEDYGNTGELFF. CDR3 sequence (DNA): TGTGCCAGCAGTGAGGATTACGGGAACACCGGGGAGCTGTTTTTT.

There are a few counts of this clonotype. The V gene is TRBV20-1, the J gene TRBJ2-5; D is unclear. The germline V gene has CDR1 DFQATT and CDR2 SNEGSKA (reference sequence). This CDR3 is 12 amino acids long. V was shortened by 3 bases and J by 0 bases, with 5 bases between the two germline ends. DNA of the CDR3: TGCAGTGCTAGCATGAACCAAGAGACCCAGTACTTC. The encoded protein is CSASMNQETQYF.

This clonotype has only a few counts. This rearrangement joins TRBV10-3 to TRBJ2-3, with 11 bases identical to TRBD2. V trimming: 7 bases; J trimming: 2 bases; junction bases outside the gene matches: 5. The CDR3 loop spans 15 amino acids. Germline CDR1 ENHRY, CDR2 SYGVKD. In DNA form, the CDR3 reads TGTGCCATCAACTCGGGACTAGCGGACACAGATACGCAGTATTTT. It encodes CAINSGLADTDTQYF.

This clonotype came up a few times. This chain links TRBV29-1 with TRBJ1-1, with 7 bases aligning to TRBD1. CDR1 and CDR2 (germline): SQVTM, ANQGSEA. The CDR3 is 16 residues long. V was clipped by 8 bases and J by 4 bases; unmatched bases: 19. The CDR3 DNA is TGCAGCACATGGGACAGCCTCAGCTCTTTGGGCACTGAAGCTTTCTTT. Its protein is CSTWDSLSSLGTEAFF.

This clonotype was seen repeatedly, ten times or more. The genes are TRBV15 and TRBJ1-3, with D possibly being TRBD1 (6 bases). This CDR3 is 17 amino acids long. Trimming pared 8 bases from V and 0 bases from J, leaving 20 bases between. Germline-derived CDR1 and CDR2 are LNHNV and YYDKDF (reference sequence). CDR3 coding DNA: TGTGCCACCCTGTCCCGGGACATAGCCAGCTCTGGAAACACCATATATTTT. As protein: CATLSRDIASSGNTIYF. The variable domain in full, with the rest retrieved from reference TRBV15 and TRBJ1-3, is DAMVIQNPRYQVTQFGKPVTLSCSQTLNHNVMYWYQQKSSQAPKLLFHYYDKDFNNEADTPDNFQSRRPNTSFCFLDIRSPGLGDTAMYLCATLSRDIASSGNTIYFGEGSWLTVV.

This clonotype was found a few times. The rearrangement joins TRBV5-4 to TRBJ2-3, with D maybe TRBD1 (5 bases). CDR3 length equals 14 residues. The ends were cut back, 7 bases at V and 0 bases at J, with 12 bases in the middle. Germline V gene sequence: CDR1 SGHNT, CDR2 YYREEE (reference sequence). CDR3 DNA: TGTGCCAGCGGGGCAGGGATCAGCACAGATACGCAGTATTTT. Protein sequence: CASGAGISTDTQYF. The full variable domain, in which reference TRBV5-4 and TRBJ2-3 provide the parts outside the CDR3, is ETGVTQSPTHLIKTRGQQVTLRCSSQSGHNTVSWYQQALGQGPQFIFQYYREEENGRGNFPPRFSGLQFPNYSSELNVNALELDDSALYLCASGAGISTDTQYFGPGTRLTVL.

The chain couples TRBV2 to TRBJ2-6; maybe TRBD2 (5 bases). Per germline, CDR1 SNHLY and CDR2 FYNNEI. The CDR3 has 16 amino acids. V lost 6 bases to trimming and J lost 2 bases, with 14 bases between them. The DNA of the CDR3 is TGTGCCAGCAGGTCCAGGCTACTAGCTGGGGCCAACGTCCTGACTTTC. It yields the protein CASRSRLLAGANVLTF.

The rearrangement uses TRBV5-1 and TRBJ2-3; a weak D match, TRBD2 (6 bases). The germline V and J ends were trimmed by 1 base and 4 bases, with 13 bases remaining between them. Looked up from germline, CDR1 is SGHRS and CDR2 is YFSETQ. The CDR3 loop spans 15 amino acids. CDR3 DNA: TGCGCCAGCAGCTTGATCTCGGGAGTGGCAGATACGCAGTATTTT. It encodes CASSLISGVADTQYF.

A few counts support this clonotype. This chain connects TRBV29-1 to TRBJ2-3; 9 bases are shared with TRBD1. The V segment lost 6 bases and the J segment 4 bases; nucleotides outside the gene matches: 5. The length of the CDR3 is 13 residues. Germline V lookup: CDR1 SQVTM, CDR2 ANQGSEA. The CDR3, as DNA: TGCAGCGTGGGACAGGGAGGCGCAGATACGCAGTATTTT. Protein: CSVGQGGADTQYF.

This clonotype was seen only a few times. V usage is TRBV20-1 and J usage is TRBJ2-7; 8 nucleotides align to TRBD1. This CDR3 comprises 13 residues. V was pared by 3 bases and J by 5 bases, with 6 bases of the junction left unmatched. Germline V gives CDR1 DFQATT, CDR2 SNEGSKA (reference sequence). This CDR3 is CSASRTGKNEQYF. For the CDR3, the DNA is TGCAGTGCTAGCAGGACAGGGAAAAACGAGCAGTACTTC.

This clonotype showed up just a few times. The V and J genes are TRBV5-1 and TRBJ2-5, with D possibly TRBD2 on 6 matching bases. Germline V gene sequence: CDR1 SGHRS, CDR2 YFSETQ. V was clipped by 4 bases and J by 0 bases, with 7 bases between them. The CDR3 is 13 amino acids. Here the CDR3 reads CASSGDYQETQYF. CDR3 bases: TGCGCCAGCAGCGGGGACTACCAAGAGACCCAGTACTTC.

This chain uses TRBV19 with TRBJ2-7, with TRBD1 as a possible D gene (5 bases). V dropped 0 bases and J dropped 6 bases, with 15 bases sitting between them. CDR1 LNHDA and CDR2 SQIVND come from the germline V gene (reference sequence). The CDR3 covers 15 residues. The CDR3 loop reads CASSIDREGVSEQYF. CDR3 bases: TGTGCCAGTAGTATAGATCGTGAAGGGGTGAGCGAGCAGTACTTC.

The J gene is TRBJ2-1, the V gene TRBV7-2; a weak D match, TRBD2 (7 bases). The CDR3 consists of 18 residues. Germline assignment: CDR1 SGHTA and CDR2 FQGNSA. The V gene lost 1 base and the J gene lost 8 bases, with 24 bases spanning the gap. CDR3 loop: CASSLGRGGTGRMDEQFF. The CDR3 region has the DNA TGTGCCAGCAGCTTAGGGAGGGGGGGGACCGGGAGGATGGATGAGCAGTTCTTC.

The chain combines TRBV5-5 with TRBJ1-4, with D unclear. Trimming shortened V by 2 bases and J by 4 bases, and 6 bases separated the two germline ends. CDR3 length equals 13 residues. CDR1 is SGHKS and CDR2 is YYEKEE in the germline V gene (reference sequence). The CDR3 is CASSLVSNEKLFF. The CDR3 DNA reads TGTGCCAGCAGCTTAGTTAGTAATGAAAAACTGTTTTTT.

This clonotype was seen at least ten times. The J gene is TRBJ1-5, the V gene TRBV7-7, with TRBD1 identical over 10 bases. Trimming at V came to 5 bases and at J to 0 bases, leaving 10 bases not matched to a gene. Germline CDR1 SSHAT, CDR2 FNYEAQ (reference sequence). The CDR3 has 18 amino acids. CDR3 sequence: CASSPRDRGVDSNQPQHF. The CDR3 DNA is TGTGCCAGCAGCCCGAGGGACAGGGGCGTCGATAGCAATCAGCCCCAGCATTTT. The full variable domain, completed using reference TRBV7-7 and TRBJ1-5, is GAGVSQSPRYKVTKRGQDVTLRCDPISSHATLYWYQQALGQGPEFLTYFNYEAQPDKSGLPSDRFSAERPEGSISTLTIQRTEQRDSAMYRCASSPRDRGVDSNQPQHFGDGTRLSIL.

This clonotype was seen a few times. The chain uses TRBV20-1 and TRBJ2-7; D possibly corresponds to TRBD1 (6 bases). CDR3 length equals 12 residues. Germline V CDR1 and CDR2: DFQATT, SNEGSKA (reference sequence). Trimming took off 7 bases at V and 2 bases at J, with 12 bases between the two ends. The CDR3 DNA follows: TGCAGTGGGGGCAGGGGACCCTACGAGCAGTACTTC. Protein sequence: CSGGRGPYEQYF.

This rearrangement joins TRBV7-3 to TRBJ2-3; D may be TRBD1 (6 bases). CDR1 is SGHTA, CDR2 FQGTGA, per germline. V was trimmed by 5 bases and J by 2 bases, leaving 11 bases between them. The CDR3 runs to 14 residues. CDR3: CASSINRDTDTQYF. For the CDR3, the DNA is TGTGCCAGCAGCATCAACAGGGACACAGATACGCAGTATTTT.